This T cell receptor beta chain emerged from a study of shared clonotypes between healthy human individuals. About the research overall: Three plates were used per donor for CD4 naive, three for CD4 memory, two for CD8 naive and one for CD8 memory. General study results and limits: Sampling covered nothing but blood. Tissue TCR repertoires likely differ from those found in blood. Generation probabilities of non-shared clonotypes were lower (relative to those shared by all four donors).

The germline CDR1 and CDR2 sequences are LNHDA and SQIVND (reference sequence). The V gene lost 4 bases and the J gene lost 5 bases, with 15 bases spanning the gap. The CDR3 is 15 residues long. Regarding this clone: Its antigen remains unknown.

The protocol was immunoSEQ multiplex PCR, while the TCRdb copy is restricted to in-frame clones and leaves out a portion. The data contain a few million clones, 90% to 97% of them seen just once; the ten biggest clones take up about 0.13%. Within Nashville, Tennessee resided all donors, each a Caucasian adult. This chain uses TRBV19 with TRBJ2-1, with D perhaps matching TRBD2 (6 bases). The sequencing input was naive CD4+ T cells sorted from blood. As to subset: CD45RA+ positively selected. The sequence came from a man younger than 35 in good health. This CDR3 is CASSTRGESNNEQFF. CDR3 coding DNA: TGTGCCAGTAGTACCCGCGGGGAAAGTAACAATGAGCAGTTCTTC.